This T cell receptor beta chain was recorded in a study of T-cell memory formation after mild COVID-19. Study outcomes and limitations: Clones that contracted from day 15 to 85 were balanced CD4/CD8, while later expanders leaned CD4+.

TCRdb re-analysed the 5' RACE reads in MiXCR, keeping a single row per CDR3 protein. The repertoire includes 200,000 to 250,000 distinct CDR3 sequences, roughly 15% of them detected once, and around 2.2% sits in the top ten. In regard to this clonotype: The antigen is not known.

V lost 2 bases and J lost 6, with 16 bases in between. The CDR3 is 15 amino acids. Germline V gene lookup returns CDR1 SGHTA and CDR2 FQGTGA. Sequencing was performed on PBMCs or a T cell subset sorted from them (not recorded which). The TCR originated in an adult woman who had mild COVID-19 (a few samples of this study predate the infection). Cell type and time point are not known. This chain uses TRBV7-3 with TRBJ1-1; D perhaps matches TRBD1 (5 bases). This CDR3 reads CASSLRPGQGSEAFF. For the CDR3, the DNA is TGTGCCAGCAGCTTACGCCCGGGCCAGGGATCTGAAGCTTTCTTT.